These 17 T cell receptor beta chains share one sample of origin, sequenced in a study of cytomegalovirus exposure and HLA in healthy donors. The PCR contained 60 Vbeta and 13 Jbeta primers. Produced via immunoSEQ multiplex PCR; TCRdb's table is partial and in-frame only. The table lists around 150,000 clones, less than 9.5% of them singletons. Sequenced: PBMCs. Receptors originate from a male donor in good health and CMV-seronegative.

This clone was found a few times. The chain's CDR3 is CASSYPGIGQPQHF. CDR3 nucleotides: TGTGCCAGCAGTTACCCAGGAATAGGTCAGCCCCAGCATTTT. This chain connects TRBV6-5 to TRBJ1-5, with D hard to call. V was clipped by 2 bases and J by 6 bases, with 11 bases between them. Germline V gene sequence: CDR1 MNHEY, CDR2 SVGAGI. The CDR3 contains 14 residues.

V is TRBV10-2 and J is TRBJ2-1; 8 bases fit TRBD2. The CDR3 has 16 amino acids. Germline CDR1 reads WSHSY; CDR2 reads SAAADI. With 5 bases clipped from V and 4 bases from J, the junction kept 10 bases outside the gene matches. The CDR3 DNA sequence: TGCGCCAGCAGTCACCTGCGGGAGGAAAAATACAATGAGCAGTTCTTC. It encodes CASSHLREEKYNEQFF.

This chain connects TRBV2 to TRBJ2-7, with D unresolved. Trimming removed 8 bases from V and 0 bases from J, with 5 bases in between. The germline gives CDR1 SNHLY, CDR2 FYNNEI. The CDR3 has 11 amino acids. In nucleotides, the CDR3 is TGTGCCAGCGAGGACTCCTACGAGCAGTACTTC. Residues: CASEDSYEQYF. The full variable domain, rest sourced from reference TRBV2 and TRBJ2-7, is EPEVTQTPSHQVTQMGQEVILRCVPISNHLYFYWYRQILGQKVEFLVSFYNNEISEKSEIFDDQFSVERPDGSNFTLKIRSTKLEDSAMYFCASEDSYEQYFGPGTRLTVT.

The rearrangement links TRBV9 to TRBJ1-4, with 7 bases fitting TRBD1. The CDR3 loop spans 16 amino acids. With 0 bases clipped from V and 4 bases from J, the junction kept 6 bases outside the gene matches. Per the germline V gene, CDR1 is SGDLS and CDR2 is YYNGEE. In DNA, the CDR3 is TGTGCCAGCAGCGTAGGGCAGGGGGGCCTTAATGAAAAACTGTTTTTT. This encodes CASSVGQGGLNEKLFF.

The chain recombines TRBV29-1 with TRBJ1-2; a possible D gene is TRBD1 (5 bases). With 1 base removed from V and 7 bases from J, the gap between germline ends came to 10 bases. Germline CDR1 reads SQVTM; CDR2 reads ANQGSEA. There are 12 residues in the CDR3. As DNA, the CDR3 is TGCAGCGTTGAAGGGGGCGGGATTGGCTACACCTTC. Translated, it gives CSVEGGGIGYTF.

This clone was seen more than once but under ten times. V and J are TRBV30 and TRBJ1-1, with D perhaps matching TRBD1 (5 bases). V lost 4 bases to trimming and J lost 3 bases, with 21 bases between them. CDR3 size: 16 residues. CDR1 GTSNPN and CDR2 SVGIG come from the germline V gene (reference sequence). The CDR3 nucleotides read TGTGCCTGGACCCCGGGGAGGGGTGGGGCGGACACTGAAGCTTTCTTT. It codes for CAWTPGRGGADTEAFF.

This clone showed up just a few times. The rearrangement uses TRBV18 and TRBJ2-7; a weak D match, TRBD2 (6 bases). The CDR3 totals 16 residues. Trimming left V 0 bases short and J 4 bases short, with 16 bases between. Germline V gene lookup returns CDR1 KGHSH and CDR2 LQKENI. The CDR3 nucleotides are TGTGCCAGCTCACCACCGGGGGGACCCCAAGGTTACGAGCAGTACTTC. Translation: CASSPPGGPQGYEQYF.

This clone has only a few counts. The chain joins TRBV19 to TRBJ1-6; 7 nucleotides agree with TRBD1. V was pared by 4 bases and J by 6 bases, with 6 bases of the junction left unmatched. Germline values: CDR1 LNHDA, CDR2 SQIVND (reference sequence). This CDR3 spans 15 amino acids. CDR3 sequence reads: CASSTTQGPNSPLHF. The CDR3 DNA sequence: TGTGCCAGTAGTACGACACAGGGGCCTAATTCACCCCTCCACTTT.

This clone was detected only a few times. This chain uses TRBV5-1 with TRBJ1-2; 8 positions match TRBD1. This CDR3 spans 17 amino acids. Germline trimming cut 0 bases from V and 5 bases from J; bases unmatched to any gene: 12. Germline V gives CDR1 SGHRS, CDR2 YFSETQ. CDR3 sequence: CASSLETGVQGGYGYTF. Here the CDR3 DNA reads TGCGCCAGCAGCTTGGAGACAGGGGTCCAGGGTGGATATGGCTACACCTTC.

The V gene is TRBV2, the J gene TRBJ1-5, with TRBD1 matching over 9 bases. This CDR3 spans 15 amino acids. Per germline, CDR1 SNHLY and CDR2 FYNNEI. V shed 5 bases and J 6 bases; nucleotides not matched to a gene: 8. CDR3 sequence: CASSLRDRASQPQHF. In DNA form, the CDR3 reads TGTGCCAGCAGTCTAAGGGACAGGGCCTCTCAGCCCCAGCATTTT.

This clone was counted a few times. The chain employs TRBV5-1 and TRBJ1-1, with D possibly being TRBD1 (5 bases). CDR3 length: 14 amino acids. Germline values: CDR1 SGHRS, CDR2 YFSETQ. V was cut by 0 bases and J by 4 bases, with 10 bases left in between. This chain's CDR3 is CASSLVGQSTEAFF. CDR3 nucleotide sequence: TGCGCCAGCAGCTTGGTGGGGCAGAGCACTGAAGCTTTCTTT. The complete variable domain, with remaining parts taken from reference TRBV5-1 and TRBJ1-1, reads KAGVTQTPRYLIKTRGQQVTLSCSPISGHRSVSWYQQTPGQGLQFLFEYFSETQRNKGNFPGRFSGRQFSNSRSEMNVSTLELGDSALYLCASSLVGQSTEAFFGQGTRLTVV.

This clone came up a few times. This chain links TRBV21-1 with TRBJ1-2; the D call in the table, TRBD1, was not verified against the DNA. TRBV21-1 is shown as a pseudogene. The CDR3 is 15 residues long. The CDR3 sequence: CASSEYRGLDYGYTF. The CDR3 DNA sequence: TGTGCCAGCAGCGAATACAGGGGGCTAGACTATGGCTACACCTTC.

This clone was observed a handful of times. The J gene is TRBJ2-1, the V gene TRBV7-9; 13 bases are a match to TRBD2. CDR1 and CDR2 (germline): SEHNR, FQNEAQ (reference sequence). CDR3 length: 18 amino acids. J gave up 8 bases and V 6 bases, and 16 bases lay outside the gene matches. The CDR3, as DNA: TGTGCCAGCAGAGGACTAGCGGGAGCGGGGTCTCTCGGGGATGAGCAGTTCTTC. Translation: CASRGLAGAGSLGDEQFF.

The chain combines TRBV19 with TRBJ1-1; D is possibly TRBD1 (6 bases). This CDR3 spans 17 amino acids. CDR1 is LNHDA, CDR2 SQIVND, per germline (reference sequence). The germline V and J ends were trimmed by 6 bases and 3 bases, with 23 bases remaining between them. CDR3 sequence reads: CASRDLNREREDTEAFF. The CDR3 DNA reads TGTGCCAGTAGAGACCTAAACAGGGAGAGAGAGGACACTGAAGCTTTCTTT.

This clone was recorded a few times. This rearrangement joins TRBV5-1 to TRBJ2-1; 9 bases are shared with TRBD2. CDR1 SGHRS and CDR2 YFSETQ come from the germline V gene. The CDR3 spans 18 residues. Trimming cost V 5 bases and J 5 bases; bases outside gene matches: 17. The chain's CDR3 is CASRDSSLAGGVNNEQFF. The CDR3 DNA reads as TGCGCCAGCAGGGATAGTTCCTTGGCGGGAGGGGTTAACAATGAGCAGTTCTTC.

This clone was counted between two and nine times. This chain joins TRBV5-6 and TRBJ2-7; TRBD1 might be the D (6 bases). Germline-derived CDR1 and CDR2 are SGHDT and YYEEEE. The V and J ends lost 4 bases and 7 bases respectively, with 24 bases between them. This CDR3 contains 16 residues. The CDR3 loop reads CASSPGTQQRVREQYF. CDR3 sequence (DNA): TGTGCCAGCAGCCCCGGGACACAGCAGAGGGTACGGGAGCAGTACTTC.

The chain employs TRBV5-8 and TRBJ1-6; D is ambiguous. The CDR3 contains 15 residues. Germline assignment: CDR1 SGHTS and CDR2 YDEGEE. The V and J ends lost 4 bases and 0 bases respectively, with 8 bases between them. CDR3 nucleotides: TGTGCCAGCAGCCCGCGCGGCTCCTATAATTCACCCCTCCACTTT. Its translation: CASSPRGSYNSPLHF.